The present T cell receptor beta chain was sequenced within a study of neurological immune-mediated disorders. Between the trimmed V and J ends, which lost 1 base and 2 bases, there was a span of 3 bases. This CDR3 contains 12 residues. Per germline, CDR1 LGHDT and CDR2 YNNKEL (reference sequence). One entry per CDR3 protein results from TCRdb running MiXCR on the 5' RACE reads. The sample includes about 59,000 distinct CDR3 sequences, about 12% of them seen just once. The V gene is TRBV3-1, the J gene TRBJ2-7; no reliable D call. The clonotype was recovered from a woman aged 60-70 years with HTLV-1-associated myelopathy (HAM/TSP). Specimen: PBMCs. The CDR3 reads CASSQVPYEQYF. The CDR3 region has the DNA TGTGCCAGCAGCCAAGTTCCCTACGAGCAGTACTTC.